The present T cell receptor beta chain was sequenced within a study of CD8 T cells in Susac syndrome. RNA, at about 0.5 to 1 ug, was reverse transcribed with random hexamers. TCRdb re-analysed the immunoSEQ multiplex PCR reads in MiXCR, keeping a single row per CDR3 protein. The profile shows some 260,000 distinct CDR3 sequences, around 95% of them singletons. The CDR3 has 14 residues. Germline V gene lookup returns CDR1 KGHSH and CDR2 LQKENI. Trimming stripped 3 bases from V and 0 bases from J, with 7 bases between. The chain joins TRBV18 to TRBJ2-3; no firm D call. The specimen was CD4+ T cells from PBMCs. The source is a human donor with multiple sclerosis. The CDR3 sequence is CASSPPDSTDTQYF. The CDR3 bases are TGTGCCAGCTCACCCCCGGACAGCACAGATACGCAGTATTTT.